This T cell receptor (beta chain) stems from a study of blood T cell repertoires in COVID-19. For the study at large: Some COVID-19 samples were acute and others convalescent; all came from the United States, Italy and Spain. PBMCs, B-cell-depleted T cells, or T cells provided the cDNA or gDNA that made up the material.

Only in-frame clones appear in the TCRdb table, and some are missing; sequencing was by immunoSEQ multiplex PCR. The sample has 450,000 to 500,000 clones, approximately 86% seen once. In Cohort 3, a recovered donor had either two negative PCRs, clearance, or symptom resolution. This CDR3 is built from 15 residues. Germline V gene lookup returns CDR1 SGHRS and CDR2 YFSETQ. The junction had 2 bases not matched to a gene; V was cut back by 0 bases and J by 6 bases. This clonotype was obtained from a woman aged 55 to 70 who had recovered from COVID-19. V is TRBV5-1 and J is TRBJ2-1, with 11 bases that match TRBD2. Sequencing used PBMCs or T cells enriched from blood (not recorded which). For the CDR3, the DNA is TGCGCCAGCAGCTTGGGACTAGCGGGGTTCAATGAGCAGTTCTTC. Protein: CASSLGLAGFNEQFF.